Described below is a single T cell receptor beta chain sequence and its context. This clonotype was seen ten or more times. The target of this receptor is not known. Qualities for individual bases were not recorded, and no much larger clone is one base off. These data come from a study of T cells in Graves' hyperthyroidism and ophthalmopathy (dated by TCRdb to about 2019). In terms of the full investigation: Peripheral blood samples were taken at initial diagnosis, before any treatment was given. In about 6 Graves' hyperthyroidism patients, the study also compared T-cell repertoires from thyroid tissue with T-cell repertoires from blood. Prospective prediction of ophthalmopathy was tested in an independent validation cohort consisting of under 20 hyperthyroidism patients and more than 15 patients who later progressed to ophthalmopathy. The 75 to 100 discovery patients were randomly split 7:3 into training and test sets. A discovery cohort of around 98 patients, fewer than 50 with Graves' ophthalmopathy and under 60 with stable Graves' hyperthyroidism, was used to find distinguishing TCR V-J signatures. Once sampling was done, hyperthyroidism patients were given methimazole at a starting dose of 30 mg daily, whereas ophthalmopathy patients were given high-dose intravenous methylprednisolone. The paper reports TCR Vbeta CDR3 sequencing of over 120 peripheral blood samples: 43 ophthalmopathy, fewer than 80 hyperthyroidism and around 17 progressor patients. Overall results and qualifications from the work: During validation, the model predicted progression to ophthalmopathy a median of about 6.3 months ahead of onset, with 70.59% sensitivity and 72% to 80% specificity. No statistical method was used to set the sample size in advance, and investigators knew the group allocation. Ophthalmopathy was separated from stable hyperthyroidism by a 13 V-J signature model, with just over 85% sensitivity and around 81% specificity obtained in cross-validation and 80%/75% obtained in testing. Most expanded thyroid clonotypes (frequency above 0.001) were also detected in blood, a finding suggesting that blood repertoires may reflect thyroid immune responses.

TCR beta CDR3 regions were amplified from RNA transcripts. The TCR CDR3 was subjected to a first round of RT-PCR using the HTBI primer set and the Qiagen OneStep RT-PCR kit. A second multiplex PCR round built the libraries, followed by size selection and purification. The libraries were sequenced on an Illumina HiSeq2000 using paired-end 100 bp reads. In the original analysis: SOAPnuke was used to process the raw data, throwing out any read that contained adapters or uncalled bases, had a mean Phred below 15, or lacked an exact constant-primer or identifier match. COPE v1.2.5 was used to merge the high-quality paired reads, and each unique nucleotide sequence was defined as a clonotype. MiTCR v1.1 was used to align the clonotypes against IMGT TRBV, TRBD and TRBJ reference segments. Only V-J combinations with frequency above 0.0001, covering about 99% of repertoires, were analysed. The TCS score was defined as the ratio of F50 (clonal expansion) to E x V (chaos), calculated using BLOSUM62-based TCRdist between CDR3 peptides within each V-J. Welch's t-statistics and random forest reduced 514 V-J features to some 14, which were used in a naive Bayes classifier (R e1071). TCRdb reworked the public reads: Q25 trimming with fastp, MiXCR clone assembly, productive beta chains retained. Rows are unified per CDR3 protein, each entry keeping the most common DNA and genes. TCRdb's processing, not the authors' own work, is the source of the V and J calls. The sample table shows some 350,000 distinct CDR3 sequences, and about a sixth are seen once. The ten largest clonotypes hold approximately 30% of the sample.

The hyperthyroidism patients were between 18 and 65 years old and newly diagnosed, with a disease duration of less than 2 months. Any patient with an uncontrolled infection, another autoimmune disease, pregnancy or lactation was excluded. Clinical symptoms, serum thyroxine and TRAb, thyroid ultrasound, and orbital computed tomography formed the basis for the diagnoses. Blood from progressor patients was collected at the time of first diagnosis with hyperthyroidism, before any ophthalmopathy symptoms had appeared. Ficoll-Paque density gradient centrifugation was used to isolate PBMCs from around 10 ml of fresh peripheral blood. Progressor patients were initially diagnosed with Graves' hyperthyroidism and developed ophthalmopathy during follow-up. Trizol reagent was used to extract total RNA, and RNA quality was then checked on an Agilent 2100 Bioanalyzer. V and J lose 4 bases and 8 bases, and a span of 12 bases separates them. The germline V gene (reference sequence) sets CDR1 to MNHEY and CDR2 to SMNVEV. Including the terminal cysteine and phenylalanine, the CDR3 comprises 13 residues. The kept DNA is CDR3 alone, 39 bases in frame from the first base.

Sequenced material: blood. The sequence derives from a woman under 30 with Graves' hyperthyroidism that later progressed to Graves' ophthalmopathy. The V gene is TRBV27 and the J gene is TRBJ2-1, with no confidently assigned D gene. Read as DNA, the sequence is TGTGCCAGCAGTTCTCCCGTGTGGGATGAGCAGTTCTTC. Translated, it reads CASSSPVWDEQFF.